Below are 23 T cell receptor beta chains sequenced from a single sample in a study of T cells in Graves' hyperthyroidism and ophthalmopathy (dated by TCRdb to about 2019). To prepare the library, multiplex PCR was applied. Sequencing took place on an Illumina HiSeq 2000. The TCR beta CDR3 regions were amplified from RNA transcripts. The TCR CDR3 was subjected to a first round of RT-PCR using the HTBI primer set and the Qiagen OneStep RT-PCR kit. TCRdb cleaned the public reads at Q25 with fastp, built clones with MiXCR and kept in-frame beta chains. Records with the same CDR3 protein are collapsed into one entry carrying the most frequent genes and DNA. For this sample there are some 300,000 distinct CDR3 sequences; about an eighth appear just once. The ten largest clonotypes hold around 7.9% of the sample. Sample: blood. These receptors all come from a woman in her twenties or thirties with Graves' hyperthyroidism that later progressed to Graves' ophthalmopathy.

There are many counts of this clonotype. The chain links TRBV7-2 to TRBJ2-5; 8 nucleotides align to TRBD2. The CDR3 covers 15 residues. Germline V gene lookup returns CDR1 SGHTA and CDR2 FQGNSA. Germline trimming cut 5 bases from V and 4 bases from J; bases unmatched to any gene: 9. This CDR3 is CASSKDPSGPETQYF. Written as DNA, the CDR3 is TGTGCCAGCAGCAAAGACCCTAGCGGGCCAGAGACCCAGTACTTC.

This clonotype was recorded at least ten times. This chain's CDR3 is CASSQVNGPNEKLFF. The CDR3, as DNA: TGTGCCAGCAGCCAAGTTAACGGGCCTAATGAAAAACTGTTTTTT. V and J are TRBV14 and TRBJ1-4; D is unresolved. Trimming left V 1 base short and J 3 bases short, with 9 bases between. The germline V gene has CDR1 SGHDN and CDR2 FVKESK. The CDR3 runs 15 residues.

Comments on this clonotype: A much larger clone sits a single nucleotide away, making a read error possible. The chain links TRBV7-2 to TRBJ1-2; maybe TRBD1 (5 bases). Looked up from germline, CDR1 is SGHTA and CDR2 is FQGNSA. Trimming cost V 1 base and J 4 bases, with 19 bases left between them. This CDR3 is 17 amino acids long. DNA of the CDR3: TGTGCCAGCAGCTTAGTCGGGGGTTTGGGTTACAGCTATGGCTACACCTTC. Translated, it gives CASSLVGGLGYSYGYTF.

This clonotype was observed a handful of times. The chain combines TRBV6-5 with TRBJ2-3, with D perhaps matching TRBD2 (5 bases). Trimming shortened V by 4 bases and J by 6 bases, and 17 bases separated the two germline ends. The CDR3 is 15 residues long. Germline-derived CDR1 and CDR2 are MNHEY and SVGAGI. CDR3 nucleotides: TGTGCCAGCAGTTCCCGGACTCAGGCGACGGATACGCAGTATTTT. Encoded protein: CASSSRTQATDTQYF.

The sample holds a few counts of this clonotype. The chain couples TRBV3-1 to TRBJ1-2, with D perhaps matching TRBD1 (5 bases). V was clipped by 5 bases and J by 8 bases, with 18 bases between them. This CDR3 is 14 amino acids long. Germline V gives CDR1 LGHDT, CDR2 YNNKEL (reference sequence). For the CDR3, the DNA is TGTGCCAGCAGCACCGGGACCGGGTGGCAGGGCTACACCTTC. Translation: CASSTGTGWQGYTF.

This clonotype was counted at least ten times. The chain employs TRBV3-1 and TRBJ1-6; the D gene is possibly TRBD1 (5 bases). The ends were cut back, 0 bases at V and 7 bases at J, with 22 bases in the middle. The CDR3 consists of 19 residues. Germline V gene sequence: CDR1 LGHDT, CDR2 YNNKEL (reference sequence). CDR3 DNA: TGTGCCAGCAGCCAAGACCCTTTCGGATGGGGGGTCACGAATTCACCCCTCCACTTT. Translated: CASSQDPFGWGVTNSPLHF.

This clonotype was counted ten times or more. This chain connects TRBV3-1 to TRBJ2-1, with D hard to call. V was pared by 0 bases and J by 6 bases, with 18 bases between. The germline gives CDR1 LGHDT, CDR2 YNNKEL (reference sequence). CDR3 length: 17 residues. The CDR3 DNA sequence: TGTGCCAGCAGCCAAGAGTCAACACGGCAGGTGTCCAATGAGCAGTTCTTC. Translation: CASSQESTRQVSNEQFF.

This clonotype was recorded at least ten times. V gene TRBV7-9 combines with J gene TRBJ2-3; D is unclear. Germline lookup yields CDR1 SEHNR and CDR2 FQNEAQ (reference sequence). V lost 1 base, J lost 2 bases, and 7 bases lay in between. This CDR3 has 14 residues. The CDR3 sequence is CASSLVSATDTQYF. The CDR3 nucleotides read TGTGCCAGCAGCTTAGTTTCAGCCACAGATACGCAGTATTTT.

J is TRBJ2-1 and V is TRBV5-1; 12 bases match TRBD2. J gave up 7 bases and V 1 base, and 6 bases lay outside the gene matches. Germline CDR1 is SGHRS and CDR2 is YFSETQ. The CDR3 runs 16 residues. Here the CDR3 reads CASSLTLAGGPNEQFF. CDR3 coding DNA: TGCGCCAGCAGCTTGACTCTAGCGGGGGGGCCTAATGAGCAGTTCTTC.

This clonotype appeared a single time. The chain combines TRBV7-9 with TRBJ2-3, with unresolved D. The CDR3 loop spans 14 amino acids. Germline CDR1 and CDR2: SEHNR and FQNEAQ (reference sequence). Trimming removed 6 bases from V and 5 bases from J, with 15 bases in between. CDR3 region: CASSFLGEQDTQYF. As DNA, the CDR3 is TGTGCCAGCAGTTTTCTGGGTGAGCAAGATACGCAGTATTTT. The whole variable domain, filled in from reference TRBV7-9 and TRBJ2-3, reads DTGVSQNPRHKITKRGQNVTFRCDPISEHNRLYWYRQTLGQGPEFLTYFQNEAQLEKSRLLSDRFSAERPKGSFSTLEIQRTEQGDSAMYLCASSFLGEQDTQYFGPGTRLTVL.

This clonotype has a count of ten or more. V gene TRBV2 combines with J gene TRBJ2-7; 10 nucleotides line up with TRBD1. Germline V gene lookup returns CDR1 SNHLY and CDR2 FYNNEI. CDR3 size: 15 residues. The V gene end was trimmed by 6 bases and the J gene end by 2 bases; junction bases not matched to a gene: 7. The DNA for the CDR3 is TGTGCCAGCAGAGGAGACAGGGGGCAGCCCTACGAGCAGTACTTC. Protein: CASRGDRGQPYEQYF.

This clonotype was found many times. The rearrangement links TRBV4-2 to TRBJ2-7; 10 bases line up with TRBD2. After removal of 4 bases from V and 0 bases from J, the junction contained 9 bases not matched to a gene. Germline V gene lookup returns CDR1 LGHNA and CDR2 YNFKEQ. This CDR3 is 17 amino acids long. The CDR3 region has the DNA TGTGCCAGCAGCCGGGAACTAGCGGGAATATCCTCCTACGAGCAGTACTTC. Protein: CASSRELAGISSYEQYF.

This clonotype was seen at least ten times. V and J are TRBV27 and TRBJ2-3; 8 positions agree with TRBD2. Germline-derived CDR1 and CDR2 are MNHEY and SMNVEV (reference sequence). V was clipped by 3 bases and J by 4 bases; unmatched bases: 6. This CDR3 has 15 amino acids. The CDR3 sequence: CASSFFSGSADTQYF. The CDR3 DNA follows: TGTGCCAGCAGTTTTTTCAGCGGGAGTGCAGATACGCAGTATTTT.

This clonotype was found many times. The CDR3 DNA reads as TGTGCCAGCAGCTTAATCGGGGGCGCCATGAACACTGAAGCTTTCTTT. It yields the protein CASSLIGGAMNTEAFF. The chain carries TRBV7-2 and TRBJ1-1; D is possibly TRBD1 (6 bases). Trimming cost V 2 bases and J 0 bases, with 13 bases left between them. Germline assignment: CDR1 SGHTA and CDR2 FQGNSA. The CDR3 is 16 residues long.

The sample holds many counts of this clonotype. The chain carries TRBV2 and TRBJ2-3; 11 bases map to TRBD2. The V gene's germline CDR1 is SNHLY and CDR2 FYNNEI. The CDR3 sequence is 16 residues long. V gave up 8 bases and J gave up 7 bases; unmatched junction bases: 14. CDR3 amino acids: CASAQTSGIVGNTQYF. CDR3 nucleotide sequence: TGTGCCAGCGCTCAGACTAGCGGGATTGTCGGGAATACGCAGTATTTT.

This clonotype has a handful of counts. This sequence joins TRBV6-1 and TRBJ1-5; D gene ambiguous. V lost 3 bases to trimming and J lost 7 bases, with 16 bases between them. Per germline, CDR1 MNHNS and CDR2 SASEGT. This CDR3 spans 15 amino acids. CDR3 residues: CASSDGLAAGQPQHF. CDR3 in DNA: TGTGCCAGCAGTGATGGACTGGCGGCGGGGCAGCCCCAGCATTTT.

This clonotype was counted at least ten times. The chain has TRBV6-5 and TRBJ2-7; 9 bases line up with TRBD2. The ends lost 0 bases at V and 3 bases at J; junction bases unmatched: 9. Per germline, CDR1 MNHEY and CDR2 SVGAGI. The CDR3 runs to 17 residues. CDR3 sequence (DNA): TGTGCCAGCAGTTACTCGTATCTAGCGGGACTTATCTACGAGCAGTACTTC. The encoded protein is CASSYSYLAGLIYEQYF.

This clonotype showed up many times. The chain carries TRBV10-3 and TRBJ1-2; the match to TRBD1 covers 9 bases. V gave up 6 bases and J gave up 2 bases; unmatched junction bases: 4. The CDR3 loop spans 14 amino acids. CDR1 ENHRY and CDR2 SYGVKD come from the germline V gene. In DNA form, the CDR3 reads TGTGCCATCAGAGGACAGGGGAGGAACTATGGCTACACCTTC. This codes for CAIRGQGRNYGYTF.

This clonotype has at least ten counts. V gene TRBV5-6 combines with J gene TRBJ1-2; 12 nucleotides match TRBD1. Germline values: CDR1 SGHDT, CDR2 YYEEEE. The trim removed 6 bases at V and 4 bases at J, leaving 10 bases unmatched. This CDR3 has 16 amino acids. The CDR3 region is CASTPSGTGGFYGYTF. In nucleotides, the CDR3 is TGTGCCAGCACCCCGTCCGGGACAGGGGGCTTCTATGGCTACACCTTC.

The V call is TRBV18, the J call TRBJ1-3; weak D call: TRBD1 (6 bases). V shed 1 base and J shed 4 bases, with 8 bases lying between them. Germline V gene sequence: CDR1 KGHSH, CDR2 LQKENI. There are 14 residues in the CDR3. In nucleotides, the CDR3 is TGTGCCAGCTCACCACAGGACAGCGGAAACACCATATATTTT. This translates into CASSPQDSGNTIYF.

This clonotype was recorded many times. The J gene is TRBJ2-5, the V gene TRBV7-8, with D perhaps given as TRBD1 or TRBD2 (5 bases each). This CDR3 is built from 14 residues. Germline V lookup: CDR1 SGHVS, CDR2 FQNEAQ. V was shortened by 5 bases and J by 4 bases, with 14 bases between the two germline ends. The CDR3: CASSPWGRGETQYF. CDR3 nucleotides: TGTGCCAGCAGCCCTTGGGGGAGAGGAGAGACCCAGTACTTC.

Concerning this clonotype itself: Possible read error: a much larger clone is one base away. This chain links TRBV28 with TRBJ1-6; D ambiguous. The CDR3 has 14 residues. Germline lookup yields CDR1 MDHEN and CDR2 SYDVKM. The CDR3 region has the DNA TGTGCCAGCAGTTTTTCTATCGGGAATTCACCCCTCTACTTT. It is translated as CASSFSIGNSPLYF.

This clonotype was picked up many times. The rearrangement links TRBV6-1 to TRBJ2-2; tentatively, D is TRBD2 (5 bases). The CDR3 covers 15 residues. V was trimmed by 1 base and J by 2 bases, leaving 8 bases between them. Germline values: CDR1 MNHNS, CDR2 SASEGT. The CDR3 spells CASSEDEGNTGELFF. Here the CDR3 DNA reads TGTGCCAGCAGTGAAGACGAGGGTAACACCGGGGAGCTGTTTTTT.